Below, 4 T cell receptor beta chains from the same sample are listed, as sequenced in a study of Graves' ophthalmopathy and Graves' hyperthyroidism. CDR3 regions of TCR beta were amplified from RNA transcripts. HTBI primers were used in a first-round RT-PCR, which preceded a second-round multiplex PCR. TCRdb ran MiXCR on the multiplex PCR reads and lists one entry per CDR3 protein. The sample yields around 400,000 distinct CDR3 sequences, approximately 20% seen once. Material: peripheral blood. These receptors originate from a woman aged 18-29 years with Graves' ophthalmopathy.

The rearrangement uses TRBV12-3 or TRBV12-4 and TRBJ1-5; D possibly corresponds to TRBD1 (6 bases). This CDR3 comprises 15 residues. The V end lost 6 bases, the J end lost 2 bases, and 14 bases lay between the germline ends. The CDR3 coding sequence is TGTGCCAGCAGCAAGACAGGACCGGGCAATCAGCCCCAGCATTTT. Protein sequence: CASSKTGPGNQPQHF.

In its sample, this clonotype was seen many times. The chain is built from TRBV5-1 and TRBJ1-1; maybe TRBD1 (5 bases). V lost 0 bases, J lost 3 bases, and 15 bases lay in between. Germline V gives CDR1 SGHRS, CDR2 YFSETQ. The CDR3 runs 16 residues. The CDR3 DNA is TGCGCCAGCAGCTTGGGATCATGGGGGAAGCACACTGAAGCTTTCTTT. It codes for CASSLGSWGKHTEAFF.

The table lists this clonotype with many counts. The chain recombines TRBV7-6 with TRBJ2-7; 7 bases agree with TRBD1. CDR3 size: 17 residues. V lost 5 bases and J lost 1; bases outside the gene matches: 14. Germline values: CDR1 SGHVS, CDR2 FNYEAQ. The CDR3 DNA is TGTGCCAGCAGCGTGAGGCCCCCGGGACAGACTTCCTACGAGCAGTACTTC. Its translation is CASSVRPPGQTSYEQYF.

This clonotype showed up many times. The genes are TRBV6-1 and TRBJ2-7, with 7 bases aligning to TRBD1. The germline V gene encodes CDR1 MNHNS and CDR2 SASEGT. This CDR3 is built from 14 residues. The V segment lost 6 bases and the J segment 2 bases; nucleotides outside the gene matches: 7. Here the CDR3 DNA reads TGTGCCAGCAGCGAGACAGGGTCGCCCTACGAGCAGTACTTC. It translates to CASSETGSPYEQYF.